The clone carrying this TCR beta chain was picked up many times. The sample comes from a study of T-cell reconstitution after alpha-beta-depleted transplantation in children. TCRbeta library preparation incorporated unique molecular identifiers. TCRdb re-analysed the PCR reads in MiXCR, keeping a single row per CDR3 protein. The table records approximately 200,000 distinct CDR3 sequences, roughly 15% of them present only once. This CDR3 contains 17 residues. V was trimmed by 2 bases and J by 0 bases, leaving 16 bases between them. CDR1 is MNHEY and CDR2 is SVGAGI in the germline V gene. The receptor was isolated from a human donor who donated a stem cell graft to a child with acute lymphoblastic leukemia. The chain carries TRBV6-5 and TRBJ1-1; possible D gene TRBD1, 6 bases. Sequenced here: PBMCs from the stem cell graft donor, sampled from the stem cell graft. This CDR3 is CASSYGGDRRLNTEAFF. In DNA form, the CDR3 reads TGTGCCAGCAGTTACGGGGGCGACAGGCGCCTGAACACTGAAGCTTTCTTT.